These 28 T cell receptor beta chains originate from one sample sequenced in a study of shared clonotypes between healthy human individuals (dated by TCRdb to 2018 to 2021). The protocol used for the library was the immunoSEQ multiplex PCR assay. TCRdb holds this immuneACCESS table with in-frame rearrangements only. Some clones are missing; in checked studies, unresolved V genes explain under half, and the rest has no known cause. Here the sample has 2.3 million or so clones; more than 80% occur a single time. The leading ten clones occupy 0.39% of the sample. Sequenced input: naive CD4+ T cells from PBMCs. The sample's cell subset or site, from its label and the paper: CD45RA+ positively selected. The source of these receptors is a man aged 18 to 30 in good health. Some clones in this sample may be carry-over from other donors' samples.

This rearrangement joins TRBV5-1 to TRBJ2-5, with D uncertain. Trimming took off 3 bases at V and 2 bases at J, with 11 bases between the two ends. Germline loops: CDR1 SGHRS, CDR2 YFSETQ. The CDR3 covers 14 residues. The CDR3 nucleotides are TGCGCCAGCAGCTCGTTACCATCTCAAGAGACCCAGTACTTC. The encoded protein is CASSSLPSQETQYF.

The chain links TRBV10-1 to TRBJ2-2; D remains unclear. The CDR3 is 14 residues long. Deletions cut 7 bases from V and 0 bases from J, with 9 bases between. Per germline, CDR1 WNHNN and CDR2 SYGVQD (reference sequence). DNA for the CDR3: TGCGCCAGCACCTTCGGGCCGAACACCGGGGAGCTGTTTTTT. This gives the protein CASTFGPNTGELFF.

This clone showed up just once. The chain combines TRBV11-1 with TRBJ2-7, with D possibly being TRBD2 (6 bases). Looked up from germline, CDR1 is SGHAT and CDR2 is FQDESV (reference sequence). The CDR3 has 16 amino acids. Trimming removed 5 bases at V and 5 bases at J, with 22 bases between. The CDR3 coding sequence is TGTGCCAGCAGCCAGAGACCCCGCGGCGGGATCCACGAGCAGTACTTC. It translates to CASSQRPRGGIHEQYF.

This sequence joins TRBV28 and TRBJ1-6, with D unresolved. The germline CDR1 and CDR2 sequences are MDHEN and SYDVKM. This CDR3 spans 12 amino acids. V was cut by 5 bases and J by 9 bases, with 8 bases left in between. The DNA of the CDR3 is TGTGCCAGCAGTGGGTTGTTTTCACCCCTCCACTTT. Translating gives CASSGLFSPLHF.

The genes are TRBV5-1 and TRBJ1-5; 8 positions match TRBD1. There are 14 residues in the CDR3. CDR1 is SGHRS and CDR2 is YFSETQ in the germline V gene. Trimming took 0 bases from V and 9 from J; bases not matched to a gene: 5. This CDR3 is CASSLGQGSGPQHF. CDR3 coding DNA: TGCGCCAGCAGCTTGGGACAGGGGAGCGGGCCCCAGCATTTT.

The chain links TRBV5-4 to TRBJ2-7; D may correspond to TRBD1 or TRBD2 (5 bases each). CDR3 length: 13 residues. V lost 1 base and J lost 6, with 11 bases in between. Germline CDR1 reads SGHNT; CDR2 reads YYREEE (reference sequence). The CDR3: CASSLPGTTEQYF. The CDR3 nucleotides are TGTGCCAGCAGCTTGCCCGGGACCACCGAGCAGTACTTC.

The chain links TRBV27 to TRBJ2-2; a possible D gene is TRBD2 (6 bases). The length of the CDR3 is 14 residues. Trimming shortened V by 5 bases and J by 1 base, and 8 bases separated the two germline ends. Germline V gene data show CDR1 as MNHEY and CDR2 as SMNVEV (reference sequence). CDR3 sequence reads: CASSSSGNTGELFF. CDR3 nucleotide sequence: TGTGCCAGCAGTAGTAGCGGGAACACCGGGGAGCTGTTTTTT.

This chain links TRBV10-3 with TRBJ2-7; D possibly corresponds to TRBD1 (5 bases). The V and J ends lost 8 bases and 5 bases respectively, with 16 bases between them. Germline CDR1 is ENHRY and CDR2 is SYGVKD. This CDR3 comprises 13 residues. CDR3 nucleotides: TGTGCCATCCTAGACAGAGGAAATCACGAGCAGTACTTC. This codes for CAILDRGNHEQYF.

The genes are TRBV5-4 and TRBJ2-3; D may be TRBD2 (5 bases). Germline V lookup: CDR1 SGHNT, CDR2 YYREEE (reference sequence). Trimming pared 0 bases from V and 0 bases from J, leaving 8 bases between. This CDR3 comprises 15 residues. CDR3 amino acids: CASSLGAGSTDTQYF. In nucleotides, the CDR3 is TGTGCCAGCAGCTTGGGGGCGGGTAGCACAGATACGCAGTATTTT.

This sequence joins TRBV19 and TRBJ2-2; D may match TRBD1 or TRBD2 (6 bases each). The germline V gene encodes CDR1 LNHDA and CDR2 SQIVND (reference sequence). The length of the CDR3 is 15 residues. Trimming shortened V by 6 bases and J by 2 bases, and 13 bases separated the two germline ends. CDR3 residues: CASRIRGANTGELFF. The CDR3 DNA reads TGTGCCAGTAGGATAAGGGGGGCCAACACCGGGGAGCTGTTTTTT.

The J gene is TRBJ1-4, the V gene TRBV2, with a tentative D call TRBD1 (5 bases). The germline V and J ends were trimmed by 2 bases and 7 bases, with 14 bases remaining between them. CDR3 length equals 15 residues. Germline values: CDR1 SNHLY, CDR2 FYNNEI. This CDR3 is CASSETVGRGEKLFF. DNA of the CDR3: TGTGCCAGCAGTGAAACGGTAGGGAGGGGTGAAAAACTGTTTTTT.

This chain joins TRBV5-1 and TRBJ2-3, with TRBD2 matching 9 bases. The CDR3 extends over 15 amino acids. The germline V gene encodes CDR1 SGHRS and CDR2 YFSETQ. J gave up 11 bases and V 2 bases, and 12 bases lay outside the gene matches. This chain's CDR3 is CASSLESSGNRRQYF. In DNA form, the CDR3 reads TGCGCCAGCAGCTTAGAATCTAGCGGGAACCGTCGGCAGTATTTT.

Points on this clone: Other DNA variants within this sample encode the same CDR3. The chain carries TRBV28 and TRBJ1-2, with D possibly being TRBD1 (5 bases). The germline V gene encodes CDR1 MDHEN and CDR2 SYDVKM. This CDR3 comprises 13 residues. Trimming removed 3 bases at V and 4 bases at J, with 9 bases between. The CDR3 region is CASSLQGTYGYTF. As DNA, the CDR3 is TGTGCCAGCAGTTTGCAGGGAACCTATGGCTACACCTTC.

The rearrangement uses TRBV5-1 and TRBJ2-3, with 8 bases lining up with TRBD1. Trimming at V came to 5 bases and at J to 3 bases, leaving 11 bases not matched to a gene. The V gene's germline CDR1 is SGHRS and CDR2 YFSETQ. The CDR3 spans 16 residues. CDR3 bases: TGCGCCAGCAGTACGGGTACAGGGGGTTGGACAGATACGCAGTATTTT. This codes for CASSTGTGGWTDTQYF.

The chain joins TRBV19 to TRBJ1-5; TRBD1 might be the D (5 bases). V shed 7 bases and J shed 6 bases, with 22 bases lying between them. This CDR3 is built from 16 residues. Per germline, CDR1 LNHDA and CDR2 SQIVND (reference sequence). CDR3: CASIPSRGHKGQPQHF. The CDR3 DNA is TGTGCCAGTATCCCGAGCCGGGGCCATAAGGGTCAGCCCCAGCATTTT.

The chain has TRBV9 and TRBJ1-2, with D maybe TRBD1 (6 bases). The V gene's germline CDR1 is SGDLS and CDR2 YYNGEE. Trimming removed 4 bases at V and 4 bases at J, with 11 bases between. This CDR3 is built from 13 residues. The CDR3 here is CASSRGEGYGYTF. The CDR3 DNA follows: TGTGCCAGCAGCAGGGGGGAGGGCTATGGCTACACCTTC.

The chain combines TRBV7-8 with TRBJ1-1; D gene unclear. CDR3 length: 13 residues. The germline V gene has CDR1 SGHVS and CDR2 FQNEAQ. V was clipped by 5 bases and J by 8 bases, with 15 bases between them. The DNA for the CDR3 is TGTGCCAGCAGCGCAAACCGGGAGCAAGAAGCTTTCTTT. Translating it yields CASSANREQEAFF. Together with reference TRBV7-8 and TRBJ1-1, the CDR3 gives the full variable domain: GAGVSQSPRYKVAKRGQDVALRCDPISGHVSLFWYQQALGQGPEFLTYFQNEAQLDKSGLPSDRFFAERPEGSVSTLKIQRTQQEDSAVYLCASSANREQEAFFGQGTRLTVV.

V usage is TRBV11-2 and J usage is TRBJ1-2; D remains ambiguous. CDR1 and CDR2 from the germline V gene are SGHAT and FQNNGV. Trimming pared 5 bases from V and 2 bases from J, leaving 21 bases between. CDR3 length equals 17 residues. DNA for the CDR3: TGTGCCAGCAGCCCGACGGACGGCCTTTCGACCAACTATGGCTACACCTTC. Protein: CASSPTDGLSTNYGYTF.

V and J are TRBV5-1 and TRBJ2-7; D is unclear. Trimming left V 0 bases short and J 2 bases short, with 6 bases between. This CDR3 has 13 residues. Germline V gives CDR1 SGHRS, CDR2 YFSETQ. The CDR3 DNA is TGCGCCAGCAGCTTGGGCCACCCCTACGAGCAGTACTTC. Its translation is CASSLGHPYEQYF.

The rearrangement uses TRBV7-9 and TRBJ2-1; weak D call: TRBD2 (6 bases). Germline V CDR1 and CDR2: SEHNR, FQNEAQ (reference sequence). Trimming took 2 bases from V and 7 from J, leaving 12 bases between them. This CDR3 has 14 amino acids. The CDR3 DNA reads as TGTGCCAGCAGCTTATGGGGAGGAGCGAATGAGCAGTTCTTC. Encoded protein: CASSLWGGANEQFF.

J is TRBJ1-5 and V is TRBV6-1; D gene ambiguous. The CDR3 contains 15 residues. V gave up 3 bases and J gave up 0 bases, with 9 bases separating them. The germline gives CDR1 MNHNS, CDR2 SASEGT. In nucleotides, the CDR3 is TGTGCCAGCAGTGATCGAGGGAATAGCAATCAGCCCCAGCATTTT. It yields the protein CASSDRGNSNQPQHF.

CDR3 nucleotides: TGTGCCAGCAGCGGGACAGGGGGCGGTTATGAAAAACTGTTTTTT. This sequence encodes CASSGTGGGYEKLFF. V gene TRBV28 combines with J gene TRBJ1-4; the match to TRBD1 covers 12 bases. The length of the CDR3 is 15 residues. The V gene end was trimmed by 6 bases and the J gene end by 6 bases; junction bases not matched to a gene: 5. The germline CDR1 and CDR2 sequences are MDHEN and SYDVKM.

This clone was seen once. The chain combines TRBV11-3 with TRBJ2-3; a weak D match, TRBD2 (6 bases). Germline CDR1 and CDR2: SGHNT and YENEEA. The length of the CDR3 is 15 residues. The V gene lost 3 bases and the J gene lost 5 bases, with 15 bases spanning the gap. The chain's CDR3 is CASSFGGEPGDTQYF. CDR3 coding DNA: TGTGCCAGCAGCTTCGGGGGAGAGCCAGGAGATACGCAGTATTTT. The complete variable domain, with remaining parts taken from reference TRBV11-3 and TRBJ2-3, reads EAGVVQSPRYKIIEKKQPVAFWCNPISGHNTLYWYLQNLGQGPELLIRYENEEAVDDSQLPKDRFSAERLKGVDSTLKIQPAELGDSAVYLCASSFGGEPGDTQYFGPGTRLTVL.

The rearrangement links TRBV6-5 to TRBJ1-5; D possibly corresponds to TRBD1 (6 bases). V lost 2 bases and J lost 6, with 14 bases in between. Germline CDR1 reads MNHEY; CDR2 reads SVGAGI. The CDR3 has 15 amino acids. The CDR3 nucleotides are TGTGCCAGCAGTTACGATACAGGGAAGGGTCAGCCCCAGCATTTT. Its translation: CASSYDTGKGQPQHF.

Remarks on this clone: Other DNA variants within this sample encode the same CDR3. This sequence joins TRBV9 and TRBJ2-3; 9 bases map to TRBD2. The J segment lost 0 bases and the V segment lost 0 bases, leaving 2 bases of the junction unmatched. The CDR3 loop spans 16 amino acids. CDR1 is SGDLS, CDR2 YYNGEE, per germline. CDR3 sequence reads: CASSVGLAASTDTQYF. In DNA, the CDR3 is TGTGCCAGCAGCGTAGGACTAGCGGCTAGCACAGATACGCAGTATTTT.

Remarks on this clone: The sample holds other DNA sequences that translate to the same CDR3. This sequence joins TRBV6-5 and TRBJ2-1; D perhaps matches TRBD2 (6 bases). V lost 6 bases and J lost 4, with 10 bases in between. The CDR3 is 13 residues long. CDR1 is MNHEY, CDR2 SVGAGI, per germline. CDR3 residues: CASSRDSYNEQFF. The CDR3 coding sequence is TGTGCCAGCAGCCGGGACTCGTACAATGAGCAGTTCTTC.

V usage is TRBV29-1 and J usage is TRBJ2-7; no firm D call. With 6 bases removed from V and 1 base from J, the gap between germline ends came to 16 bases. The CDR3 runs 14 residues. Germline V CDR1 and CDR2: SQVTM, ANQGSEA. The CDR3 reads CSVRIRADSYEQYF. The CDR3 bases are TGCAGCGTGAGAATCCGGGCGGATTCCTACGAGCAGTACTTC.

The rearrangement links TRBV28 to TRBJ2-1; D perhaps matches TRBD2 (6 bases). The CDR3 has 16 residues. The V end was cut by 6 bases, the J end by 6 bases, with 21 bases between. The germline gives CDR1 MDHEN, CDR2 SYDVKM. In nucleotides, the CDR3 is TGTGCCAGCAGATCCCCGGCGGCGGGATATCGCAATGAGCAGTTCTTC. Encoded protein: CASRSPAAGYRNEQFF.